These 11 T cell receptor beta chains came from one sample sequenced in a study of blood T cell repertoires in COVID-19 (dated by TCRdb to between 2020 and 2021). Libraries were constructed by the immunoSEQ multiplex PCR assay. TCRdb provides this immuneACCESS table in a form limited to in-frame rearrangements. Some clones are lacking; in checked studies, under half of them reflect an unresolved V gene, and why the rest are absent is not known. The sample has 200,000 to 300,000 clones on record, approximately 84% of them singletons. Of the sample, roughly 3.5% is held by the ten largest clones. Sequenced sample: PBMCs or T cells enriched from blood (not recorded which). Receptors were obtained from a woman between 40 and 55 years old with acute COVID-19.

This clone appeared once. V usage is TRBV6-6 and J usage is TRBJ2-7; 7 bases fit TRBD1. Germline V gene data show CDR1 as MNHNY and CDR2 as SVGAGI (reference sequence). The V gene end was trimmed by 4 bases and the J gene end by 3 bases; junction bases not matched to a gene: 6. The CDR3 contains 14 residues. The CDR3 DNA reads TGTGCCAGCAGTTTCGGGACAGTAAACTACGAGCAGTACTTC. Encoded protein: CASSFGTVNYEQYF.

The table lists this clone with a count of one. The chain couples TRBV5-6 to TRBJ1-1; TRBD1 is a possible D gene (6 bases). V was trimmed by 4 bases and J by 1 base, leaving 14 bases between them. CDR3 size: 15 residues. Per germline, CDR1 SGHDT and CDR2 YYEEEE. CDR3 residues: CASSLPGTPNTEAFF. The DNA of the CDR3 is TGTGCCAGCAGCCTCCCCGGGACACCGAACACTGAAGCTTTCTTT.

The chain uses TRBV27 and TRBJ2-7; tentative D call: TRBD2 (5 bases). V was clipped by 3 bases and J by 2 bases, with 17 bases between them. The length of the CDR3 is 16 residues. Germline V lookup: CDR1 MNHEY, CDR2 SMNVEV (reference sequence). For the CDR3, the DNA is TGTGCCAGCAGTTTCCCCTTATCGGGGAAAACCTACGAGCAGTACTTC. Translated: CASSFPLSGKTYEQYF.

V is TRBV14 and J is TRBJ1-4; D is possibly TRBD1 (6 bases). CDR3 length: 13 amino acids. The germline CDR1 and CDR2 sequences are SGHDN and FVKESK. With 5 bases removed from V and 6 bases from J, the gap between germline ends came to 10 bases. The CDR3 region has the DNA TGTGCCAGCAGCGGGGGCTTAGATGAAAAACTGTTTTTT. It codes for CASSGGLDEKLFF. Combining the CDR3 with reference TRBV14 and TRBJ1-4 gives the whole variable domain EAGVTQFPSHSVIEKGQTVTLRCDPISGHDNLYWYRRVMGKEIKFLLHFVKESKQDESGMPNNRFLAERTGGTYSTLKVQPAELEDSGVYFCASSGGLDEKLFFGSGTQLSVL.

The rearrangement links TRBV6-5 to TRBJ1-6; no clear D gene. The germline V gene has CDR1 MNHEY and CDR2 SVGAGI. Trimming took off 0 bases at V and 5 bases at J, with 8 bases between the two ends. The CDR3 contains 15 residues. Written as DNA, the CDR3 is TGTGCCAGCAGTTACTCCTCGGTCAATAATTCACCCCTCCACTTT. Protein: CASSYSSVNNSPLHF.

The chain uses TRBV7-8 and TRBJ1-1; 7 bases agree with TRBD1. The CDR3 is 18 amino acids. After removal of 5 bases from V and 2 bases from J, the junction contained 17 bases not matched to a gene. The germline V gene has CDR1 SGHVS and CDR2 FQNEAQ. The CDR3 loop reads CASSPRRLQGIRNTEAFF. The CDR3 nucleotides are TGTGCCAGCAGCCCACGTCGCCTACAGGGGATTCGAAACACTGAAGCTTTCTTT.

The chain has TRBV5-1 and TRBJ2-3, with 7 bases identical to TRBD2. After removal of 4 bases from V and 2 bases from J, the junction contained 4 bases not matched to a gene. The CDR3 is 14 residues long. CDR1 and CDR2 from the germline V gene are SGHRS and YFSETQ. The CDR3 DNA is TGCGCCAGCAGCCTAGCGGAATACACAGATACGCAGTATTTT. Translation gives CASSLAEYTDTQYF.

The V gene is TRBV18, the J gene TRBJ1-6, with a tentative D call TRBD1 (6 bases). The germline V and J ends were trimmed by 2 bases and 7 bases, with 18 bases remaining between them. There are 17 residues in the CDR3. CDR1 is KGHSH and CDR2 is LQKENI in the germline V gene. The CDR3 protein is CASSPSGVVTGNSPLHF. CDR3 DNA: TGTGCCAGCTCACCATCCGGGGTCGTTACAGGGAATTCACCCCTCCACTTT.

The chain links TRBV18 to TRBJ2-1; 9 bases are a match to TRBD2. This CDR3 comprises 15 residues. Looked up from germline, CDR1 is KGHSH and CDR2 is LQKENI. J gave up 5 bases and V 3 bases, and 5 bases lay outside the gene matches. The CDR3: CASSPREGRNNEQFF. For the CDR3, the DNA is TGTGCCAGCTCACCGCGGGAGGGCCGAAACAATGAGCAGTTCTTC.

The chain employs TRBV19 and TRBJ1-5; no reliable D call. The germline V gene has CDR1 LNHDA and CDR2 SQIVND (reference sequence). With 4 bases removed from V and 5 bases from J, the gap between germline ends came to 15 bases. The CDR3 covers 15 residues. The DNA of the CDR3 is TGTGCCAGTAGTAATGGAGGGTTCGCGGATCAGCCCCAGCATTTT. Translated: CASSNGGFADQPQHF.

The rearrangement uses TRBV25-1 and TRBJ2-7; D might be TRBD2 (6 bases). In germline, CDR1 is MGHDK, CDR2 SYGVNS. V was clipped by 4 bases and J by 1 base, with 23 bases between them. This CDR3 contains 18 residues. The CDR3 DNA reads as TGTGCCAGCAGTGGCGCCGGCACGCGGGACGAATCTTCCTACGAGCAGTACTTC. It encodes CASSGAGTRDESSYEQYF.